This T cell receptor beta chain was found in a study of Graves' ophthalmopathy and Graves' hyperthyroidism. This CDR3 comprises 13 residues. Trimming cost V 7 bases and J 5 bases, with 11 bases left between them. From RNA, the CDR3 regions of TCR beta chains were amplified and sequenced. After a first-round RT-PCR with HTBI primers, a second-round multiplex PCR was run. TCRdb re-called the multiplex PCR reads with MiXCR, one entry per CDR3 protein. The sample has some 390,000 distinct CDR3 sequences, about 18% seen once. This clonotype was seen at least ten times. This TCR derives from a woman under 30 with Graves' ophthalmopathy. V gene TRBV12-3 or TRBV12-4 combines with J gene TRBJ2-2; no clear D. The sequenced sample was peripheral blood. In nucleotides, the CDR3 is TGTGCCAGCAACCCCTCTAGGACCGGGGAGCTGTTTTTT. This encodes CASNPSRTGELFF.